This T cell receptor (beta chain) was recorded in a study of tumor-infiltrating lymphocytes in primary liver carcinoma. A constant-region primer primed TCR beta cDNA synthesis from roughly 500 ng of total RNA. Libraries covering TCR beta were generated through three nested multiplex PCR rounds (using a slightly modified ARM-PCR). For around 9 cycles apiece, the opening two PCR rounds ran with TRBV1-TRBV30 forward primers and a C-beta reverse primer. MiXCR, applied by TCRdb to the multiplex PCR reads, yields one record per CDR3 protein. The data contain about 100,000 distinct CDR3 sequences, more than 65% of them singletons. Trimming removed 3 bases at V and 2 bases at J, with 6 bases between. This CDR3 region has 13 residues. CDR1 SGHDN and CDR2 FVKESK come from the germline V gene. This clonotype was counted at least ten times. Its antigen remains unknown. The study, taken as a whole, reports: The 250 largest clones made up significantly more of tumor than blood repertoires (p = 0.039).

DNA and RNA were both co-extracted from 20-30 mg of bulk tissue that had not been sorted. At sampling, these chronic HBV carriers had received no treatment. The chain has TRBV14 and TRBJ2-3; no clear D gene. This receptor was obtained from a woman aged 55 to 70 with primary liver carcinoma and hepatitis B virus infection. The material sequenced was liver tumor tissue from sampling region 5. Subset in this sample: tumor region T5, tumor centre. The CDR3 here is CASSQYFTDTQYF. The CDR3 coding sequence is TGTGCCAGCAGCCAGTATTTCACAGATACGCAGTATTTT.